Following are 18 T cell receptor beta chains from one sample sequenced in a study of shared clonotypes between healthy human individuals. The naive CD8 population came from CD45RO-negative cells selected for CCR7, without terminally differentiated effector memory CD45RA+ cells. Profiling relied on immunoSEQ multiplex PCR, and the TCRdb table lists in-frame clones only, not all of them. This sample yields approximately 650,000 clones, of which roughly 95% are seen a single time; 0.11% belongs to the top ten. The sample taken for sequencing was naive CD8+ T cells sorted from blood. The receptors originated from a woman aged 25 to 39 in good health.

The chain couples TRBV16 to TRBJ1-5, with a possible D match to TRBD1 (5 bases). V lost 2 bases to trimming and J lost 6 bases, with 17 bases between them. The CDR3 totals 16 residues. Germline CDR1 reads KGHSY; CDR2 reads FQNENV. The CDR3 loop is CASSQDQGASSQPQHF. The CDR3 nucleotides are TGTGCCAGCAGCCAAGACCAGGGTGCATCGAGTCAGCCCCAGCATTTT. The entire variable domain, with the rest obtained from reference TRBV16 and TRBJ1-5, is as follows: GEEVAQTPKHLVRGEGQKAKLYCAPIKGHSYVFWYQQVLKNEFKFLISFQNENVFDETGMPKERFSAKCLPNSPCSLEIQATKLEDSAVYFCASSQDQGASSQPQHFGDGTRLSIL.

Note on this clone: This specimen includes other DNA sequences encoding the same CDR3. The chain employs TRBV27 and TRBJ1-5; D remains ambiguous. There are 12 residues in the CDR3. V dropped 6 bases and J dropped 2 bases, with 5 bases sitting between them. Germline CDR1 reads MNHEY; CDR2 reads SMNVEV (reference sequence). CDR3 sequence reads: CASRLGNQPQHF. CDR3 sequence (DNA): TGTGCCAGCAGATTGGGCAATCAGCCCCAGCATTTT.

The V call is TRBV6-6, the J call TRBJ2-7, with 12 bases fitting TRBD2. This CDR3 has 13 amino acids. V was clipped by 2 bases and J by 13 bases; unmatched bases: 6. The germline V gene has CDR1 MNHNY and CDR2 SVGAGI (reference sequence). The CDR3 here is CASSYLTSGRFYF. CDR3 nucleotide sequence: TGTGCCAGCAGTTACCTGACTAGCGGGAGATTTTACTTC.

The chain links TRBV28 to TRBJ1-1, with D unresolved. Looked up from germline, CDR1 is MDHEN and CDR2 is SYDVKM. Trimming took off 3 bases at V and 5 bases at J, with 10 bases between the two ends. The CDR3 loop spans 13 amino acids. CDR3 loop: CASSLGLRTEAFF. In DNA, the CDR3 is TGTGCCAGCAGTTTGGGTCTTAGGACTGAAGCTTTCTTT.

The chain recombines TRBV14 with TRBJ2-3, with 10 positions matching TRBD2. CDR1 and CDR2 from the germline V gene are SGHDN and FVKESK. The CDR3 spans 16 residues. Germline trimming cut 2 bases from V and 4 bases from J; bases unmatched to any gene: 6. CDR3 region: CASSQLAGVSPDTQYF. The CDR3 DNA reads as TGTGCCAGCAGCCAACTAGCGGGAGTGTCCCCAGATACGCAGTATTTT. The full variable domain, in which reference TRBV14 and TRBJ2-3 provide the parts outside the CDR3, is EAGVTQFPSHSVIEKGQTVTLRCDPISGHDNLYWYRRVMGKEIKFLLHFVKESKQDESGMPNNRFLAERTGGTYSTLKVQPAELEDSGVYFCASSQLAGVSPDTQYFGPGTRLTVL.

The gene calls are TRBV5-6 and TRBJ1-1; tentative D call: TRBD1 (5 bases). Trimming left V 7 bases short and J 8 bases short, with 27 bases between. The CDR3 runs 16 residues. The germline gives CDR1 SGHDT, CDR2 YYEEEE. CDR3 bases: TGTGCCAGCCAAGACAGTAAATCATGGCAGCCCATGGAAGCTTTCTTT. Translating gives CASQDSKSWQPMEAFF.

The DNA of the CDR3 is TGCGCCAGCAGCCAAGTTCTGCTCTCTGGAAACACCATATATTTT. Translated, it gives CASSQVLLSGNTIYF. V usage is TRBV4-1 and J usage is TRBJ1-3; the D is unclear. Germline V gene sequence: CDR1 MGHRA, CDR2 YSYEKL. The CDR3 consists of 15 residues. Trimming removed 1 base from V and 0 bases from J, with 7 bases in between.

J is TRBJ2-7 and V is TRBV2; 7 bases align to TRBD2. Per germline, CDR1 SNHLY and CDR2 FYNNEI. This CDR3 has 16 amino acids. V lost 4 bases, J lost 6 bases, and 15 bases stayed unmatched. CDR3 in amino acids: CASSVRASGPQGEQYF. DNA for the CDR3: TGTGCCAGCAGTGTCAGGGCTAGCGGTCCTCAGGGCGAGCAGTACTTC.

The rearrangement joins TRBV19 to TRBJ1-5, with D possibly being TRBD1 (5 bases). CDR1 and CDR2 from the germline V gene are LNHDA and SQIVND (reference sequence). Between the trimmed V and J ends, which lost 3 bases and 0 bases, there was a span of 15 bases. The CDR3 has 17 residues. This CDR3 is CASSIEQDSYSNQPQHF. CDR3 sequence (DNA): TGTGCCAGTAGTATCGAACAAGACAGTTATAGCAATCAGCCCCAGCATTTT.

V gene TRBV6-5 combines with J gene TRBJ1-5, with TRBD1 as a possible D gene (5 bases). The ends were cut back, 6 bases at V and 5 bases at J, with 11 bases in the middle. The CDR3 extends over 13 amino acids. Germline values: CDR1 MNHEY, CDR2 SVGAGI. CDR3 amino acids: CASRGGDYQPQHF. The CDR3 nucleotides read TGTGCCAGCAGGGGGGGGGACTATCAGCCCCAGCATTTT.

The CDR3 bases are TGTGCCAGCAGCTACTTGGCCAGGGGGACTGAAGCTTTCTTT. This sequence encodes CASSYLARGTEAFF. The chain employs TRBV7-8 and TRBJ1-1, with 7 bases aligning to TRBD1. This CDR3 has 14 residues. Per germline, CDR1 SGHVS and CDR2 FQNEAQ. V lost 4 bases to trimming and J lost 5 bases; unmatched junction nucleotides: 7. The full variable domain, rest sourced from reference TRBV7-8 and TRBJ1-1, is GAGVSQSPRYKVAKRGQDVALRCDPISGHVSLFWYQQALGQGPEFLTYFQNEAQLDKSGLPSDRFFAERPEGSVSTLKIQRTQQEDSAVYLCASSYLARGTEAFFGQGTRLTVV.

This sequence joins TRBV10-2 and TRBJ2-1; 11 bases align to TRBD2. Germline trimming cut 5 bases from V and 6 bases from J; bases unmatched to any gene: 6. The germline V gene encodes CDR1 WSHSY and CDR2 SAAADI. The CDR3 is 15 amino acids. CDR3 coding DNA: TGCGCCAGCAGTCCACTAGCGGGAGCATCCAATGAGCAGTTCTTC. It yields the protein CASSPLAGASNEQFF.

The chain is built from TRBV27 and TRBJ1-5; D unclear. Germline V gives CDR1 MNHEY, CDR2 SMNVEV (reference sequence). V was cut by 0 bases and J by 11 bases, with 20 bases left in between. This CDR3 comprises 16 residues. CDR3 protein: CASSLSMAVGFLSQHF. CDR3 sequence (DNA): TGTGCCAGCAGTTTATCGATGGCCGTGGGGTTTTTGTCCCAGCATTTT.

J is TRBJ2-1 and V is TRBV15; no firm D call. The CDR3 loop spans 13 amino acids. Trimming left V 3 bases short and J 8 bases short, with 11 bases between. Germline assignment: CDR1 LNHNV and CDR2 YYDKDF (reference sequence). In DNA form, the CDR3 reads TGTGCCACCAGCAGTGAAACGCCGGATGAGCAGTTCTTC. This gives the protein CATSSETPDEQFF. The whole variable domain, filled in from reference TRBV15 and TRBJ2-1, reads DAMVIQNPRYQVTQFGKPVTLSCSQTLNHNVMYWYQQKSSQAPKLLFHYYDKDFNNEADTPDNFQSRRPNTSFCFLDIRSPGLGDTAMYLCATSSETPDEQFFGPGTRLTVL.

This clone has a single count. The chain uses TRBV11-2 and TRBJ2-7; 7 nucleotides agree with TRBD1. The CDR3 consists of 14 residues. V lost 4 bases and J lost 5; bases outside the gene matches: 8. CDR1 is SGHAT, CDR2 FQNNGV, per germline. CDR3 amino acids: CASSYRGSGHEQYF. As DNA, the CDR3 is TGTGCCAGCAGCTACAGGGGCTCGGGCCACGAGCAGTACTTC.

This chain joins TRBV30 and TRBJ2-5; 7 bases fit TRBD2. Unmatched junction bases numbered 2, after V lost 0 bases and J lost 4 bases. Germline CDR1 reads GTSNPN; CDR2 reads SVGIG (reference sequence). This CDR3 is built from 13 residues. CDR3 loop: CAWSVGGGETQYF. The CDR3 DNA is TGTGCCTGGAGTGTGGGGGGGGGAGAGACCCAGTACTTC.

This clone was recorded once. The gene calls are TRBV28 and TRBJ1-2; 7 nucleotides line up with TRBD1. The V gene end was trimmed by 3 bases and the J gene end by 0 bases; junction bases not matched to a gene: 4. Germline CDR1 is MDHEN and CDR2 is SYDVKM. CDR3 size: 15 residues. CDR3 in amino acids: CASSFRTGPNYGYTF. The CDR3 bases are TGTGCCAGCAGTTTCAGGACAGGCCCTAACTATGGCTACACCTTC.

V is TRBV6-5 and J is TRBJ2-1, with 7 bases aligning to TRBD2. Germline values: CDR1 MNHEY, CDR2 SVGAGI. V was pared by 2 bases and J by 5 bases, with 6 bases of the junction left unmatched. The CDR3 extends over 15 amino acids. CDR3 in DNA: TGTGCCAGCAGTTACGGGTACACTAGCGACAATGAGCAGTTCTTC. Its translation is CASSYGYTSDNEQFF.